The rows below give T cell receptor beta chains drawn from one sample of a study of CD8+ T cells in alopecia areata. Only in-frame clones appear in the TCRdb table, and some are missing; sequencing was by immunoSEQ multiplex PCR. The sample records under 350,000 clones, roughly 64% being singletons. The sample here was CD4+ T cells sorted from blood, taken at week 24, from a patient treated with tofacitinib. The receptor set was obtained from a human donor with alopecia areata. The CDR3 runs from the conserved cysteine through the conserved F or W. D genes are given only for firm matches. Where a row states a size, it is once, few, many or the class of an expanded clone; other rows omit it.

NA | TRBJ2-3 | TRBV7-9 | NA | TGTGCCAGCAGAAAAACAGGGCGCAGCACAGATACGCAGTATTTT | CASRKTGRSTDTQYF
once | TRBJ2-7 | TRBV6-6 | TRBD1 | TGTGCCAGCAGTTTTGGGACAGGGGGGAACGAGCAGTACTTC | CASSFGTGGNEQYF
NA | TRBJ2-7 | TRBV6-6 | TRBD1 | TGTGCCAGCAGGAGGACAGGGAGTGAAGACTACGAGCAGTACTTC | CASRRTGSEDYEQYF
once | TRBJ1-6 | TRBV30 | TRBD1 | TGTGCCTGGAGTGTACGGGACAGGAATTCACCCCTCCACTTT | CAWSVRDRNSPLHF
few | TRBJ2-3 | TRBV10-3 | TRBD2 | TGTGCCACCGGACTAGTCGGCACAGATACGCAGTATTTT | CATGLVGTDTQYF
NA | TRBJ1-5 | TRBV6-5 | TRBD1 | TGTGCCAGCAGTTACTCGGGACAGGGCGATCAGCCCCAGCATTTT | CASSYSGQGDQPQHF
NA | TRBJ2-7 | TRBV7-2 | NA | TGTGCCAGCAGCCGCCCAGGGAGCGAGCAGTACTTC | CASSRPGSEQYF
NA | TRBJ1-3 | TRBV30 | NA | TGTGCCTGGAGTCAAGGGACTGGAAACACCATATATTTT | CAWSQGTGNTIYF
few | TRBJ1-2 | TRBV29-1 | TRBD1 | TGCAGCGTTGGACAGGGCTCCAATAACTATGGCTACACCTTC | CSVGQGSNNYGYTF
NA | TRBJ1-2 | TRBV9 | NA | TGTGCCAGCAGCGTACTCGACCGAAGGGCGGATGGCTACACCTTC | CASSVLDRRADGYTF
NA | TRBJ1-1 | TRBV30 | NA | TGTGCCTGCAGTAACACTGAAGCTTTCTTT | CACSNTEAFF
few | TRBJ1-2 | TRBV28 | TRBD1 | TGTGCATCAGGATCGGGACAGAAATATGGCTACACCTTC | CASGSGQKYGYTF
once | TRBJ1-5 | TRBV30 | NA | TGTGCCTGGAGTGCAGGGGTCGATCAGCCCCAGCATTTT | CAWSAGVDQPQHF
once | TRBJ1-3 | TRBV30 | NA | TGTGCCTGGAGACACAACTCTGGAAACACCATATATTTT | CAWRHNSGNTIYF
few | TRBJ1-2 | TRBV2 | TRBD1 | TGTGCCAGCAGCCCCGGGACAGGGTATGGCTACACCTTC | CASSPGTGYGYTF
few | TRBJ2-5 | TRBV7-2 | NA | TGTGCCAGCAGCCCCTTTCAGGGGTCGGGGACCCAGTACTTC | CASSPFQGSGTQYF
NA | TRBJ2-6 | TRBV10-3 | NA | TGTGCCACCATGACCGGTACAAGTGCCAACGTCCTGACTTTC | CATMTGTSANVLTF
NA | TRBJ2-7 | TRBV13 | TRBD1 | TGTGCCAGCAGCCCGGGACAGGGTAGTACCTACGAGCAGTACTTC | CASSPGQGSTYEQYF
NA | TRBJ2-2 | TRBV30 | NA | TGTGCCTGGAGTTCCTACGGGGAGCTGTTTTTT | CAWSSYGELFF
NA | TRBJ1-2 | TRBV10-3 | NA | TGTGCCATCAGTGGGCGCAGGGATCCCAACTATGGCTACACCTTC | CAISGRRDPNYGYTF
NA | TRBJ2-1 | TRBV28 | NA | TGTGCCAGCAGTTTTCGCGGGGTAGGCTTTAATGAGCAGTTCTTC | CASSFRGVGFNEQFF
NA | TRBJ2-1 | TRBV2 | NA | TGTGCCAGCAGTGAAAGAAGTTACAATGAGCAGTTCTTC | CASSERSYNEQFF
NA | TRBJ2-3 | TRBV6-5 | NA | TGTGCCAGCAGGGACACTACCACAGATACGCAGTATTTT | CASRDTTTDTQYF
NA | TRBJ1-1 | TRBV7-2 | NA | TGTGCCAGCAGCCAGAGGGTTGGGACTGAAGCTTTCTTT | CASSQRVGTEAFF